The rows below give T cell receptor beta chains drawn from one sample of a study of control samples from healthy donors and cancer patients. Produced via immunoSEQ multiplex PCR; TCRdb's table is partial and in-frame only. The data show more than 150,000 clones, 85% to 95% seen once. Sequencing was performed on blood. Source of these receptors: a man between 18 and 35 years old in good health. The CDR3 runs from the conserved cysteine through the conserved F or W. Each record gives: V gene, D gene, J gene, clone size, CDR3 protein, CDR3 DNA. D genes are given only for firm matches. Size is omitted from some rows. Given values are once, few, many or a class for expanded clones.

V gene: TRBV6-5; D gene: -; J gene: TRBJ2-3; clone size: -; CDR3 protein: CATREGGSDTQYF; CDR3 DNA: TGTGCCACCCGGGAAGGGGGGTCAGATACGCAGTATTTT
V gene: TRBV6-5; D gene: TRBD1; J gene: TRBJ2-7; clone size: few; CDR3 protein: CASISGTGGYEQYF; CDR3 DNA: TGTGCCAGCATTTCCGGGACAGGGGGCTACGAGCAGTACTTC
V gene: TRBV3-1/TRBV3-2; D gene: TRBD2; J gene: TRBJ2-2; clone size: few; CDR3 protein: CASKLRGGGAFAGELFF; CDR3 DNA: TGTGCCAGCAAGTTACGAGGCGGGGGGGCTTTTGCCGGGGAGCTGTTTTTT
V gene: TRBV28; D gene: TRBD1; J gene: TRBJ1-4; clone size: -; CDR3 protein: CASSSPLGGLTGGGNEKLFF; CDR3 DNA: TGTGCCAGCAGTTCGCCCTTGGGAGGCCTGACAGGGGGGGGTAATGAAAAACTGTTTTTT
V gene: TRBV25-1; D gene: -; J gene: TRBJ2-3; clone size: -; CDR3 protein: CASSGAGGTDTQYF; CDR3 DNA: TGTGCCAGCAGTGGCGCAGGGGGCACAGATACGCAGTATTTT
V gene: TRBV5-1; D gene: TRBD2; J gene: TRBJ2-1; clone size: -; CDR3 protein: CASSRGGPGEQFF; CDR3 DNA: TGCGCCAGCAGCCGCGGGGGGCCCGGTGAGCAGTTCTTC
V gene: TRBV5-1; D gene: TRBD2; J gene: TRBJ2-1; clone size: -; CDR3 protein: CASSGSSGGAYNEQFF; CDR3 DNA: TGCGCCAGCAGCGGGAGTAGCGGGGGGGCCTACAATGAGCAGTTCTTC
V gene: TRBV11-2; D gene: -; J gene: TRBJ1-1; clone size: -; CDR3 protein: CASSLGGFWAFF; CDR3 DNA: TGTGCCAGCAGCTTAGGTGGCTTTTGGGCTTTCTTT
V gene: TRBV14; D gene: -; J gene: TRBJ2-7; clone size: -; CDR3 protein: CASSRPGLNYEQYF; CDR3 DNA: TGTGCCAGCAGCCGCCCGGGACTCAACTACGAGCAGTACTTC
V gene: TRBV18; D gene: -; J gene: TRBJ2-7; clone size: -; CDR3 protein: CASSPFSTVSYEQYF; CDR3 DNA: TGTGCCAGCTCACCATTCTCGACAGTTTCCTACGAGCAGTACTTC
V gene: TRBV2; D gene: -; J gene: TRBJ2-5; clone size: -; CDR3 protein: CASRSYQETQYF; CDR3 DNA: TGTGCCAGCAGGTCCTACCAAGAGACCCAGTACTTC